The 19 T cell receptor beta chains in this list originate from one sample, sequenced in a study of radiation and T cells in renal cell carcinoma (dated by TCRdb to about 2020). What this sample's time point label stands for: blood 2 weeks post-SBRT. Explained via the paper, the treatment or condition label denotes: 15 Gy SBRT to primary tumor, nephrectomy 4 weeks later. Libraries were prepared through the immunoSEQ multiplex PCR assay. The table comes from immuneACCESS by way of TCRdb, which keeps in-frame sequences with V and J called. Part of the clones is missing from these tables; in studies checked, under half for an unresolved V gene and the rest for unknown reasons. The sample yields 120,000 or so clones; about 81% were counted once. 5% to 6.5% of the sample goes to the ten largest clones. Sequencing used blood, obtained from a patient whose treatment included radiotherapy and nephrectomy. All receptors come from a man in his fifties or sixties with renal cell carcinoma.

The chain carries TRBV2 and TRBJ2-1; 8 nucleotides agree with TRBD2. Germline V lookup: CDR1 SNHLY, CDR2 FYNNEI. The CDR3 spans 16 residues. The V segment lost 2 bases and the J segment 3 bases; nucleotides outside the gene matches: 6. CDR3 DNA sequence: TGTGCCAGCAGTGAATGGGGACTAGAGAACTACAATGAGCAGTTCTTC. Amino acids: CASSEWGLENYNEQFF.

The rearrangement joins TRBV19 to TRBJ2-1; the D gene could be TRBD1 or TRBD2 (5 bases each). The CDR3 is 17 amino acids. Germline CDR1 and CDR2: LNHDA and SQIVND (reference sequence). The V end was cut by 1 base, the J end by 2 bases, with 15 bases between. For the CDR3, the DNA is TGTGCCAGTAGTATAGGAGGGGCGGCCGGGACCTACAATGAGCAGTTCTTC. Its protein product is CASSIGGAAGTYNEQFF.

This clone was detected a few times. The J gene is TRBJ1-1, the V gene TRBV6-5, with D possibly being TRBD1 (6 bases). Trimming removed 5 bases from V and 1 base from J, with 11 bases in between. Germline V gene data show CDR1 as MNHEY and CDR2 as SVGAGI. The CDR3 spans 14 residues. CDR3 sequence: CASSTLQGNTEAFF. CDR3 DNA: TGTGCCAGCAGTACGTTACAGGGGAACACTGAAGCTTTCTTT.

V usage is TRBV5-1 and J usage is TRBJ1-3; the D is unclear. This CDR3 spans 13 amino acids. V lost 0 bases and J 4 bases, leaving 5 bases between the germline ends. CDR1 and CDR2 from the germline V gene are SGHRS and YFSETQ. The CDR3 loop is CASSLDNGNTIYF. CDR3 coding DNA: TGCGCCAGCAGCTTGGACAACGGAAACACCATATATTTT.

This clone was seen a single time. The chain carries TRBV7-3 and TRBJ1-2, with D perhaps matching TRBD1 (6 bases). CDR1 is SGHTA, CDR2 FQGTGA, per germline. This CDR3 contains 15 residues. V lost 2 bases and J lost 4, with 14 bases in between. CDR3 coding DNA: TGTGCCAGCAGCTTATCGGGGGCTCACCCCTATGGCTACACCTTC. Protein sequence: CASSLSGAHPYGYTF.

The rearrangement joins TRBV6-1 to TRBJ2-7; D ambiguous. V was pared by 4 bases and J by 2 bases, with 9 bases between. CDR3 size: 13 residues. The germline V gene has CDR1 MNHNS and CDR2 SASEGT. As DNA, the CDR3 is TGTGCCAGCAGTGTGGGCAGAGCCTACGAGCAGTACTTC. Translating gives CASSVGRAYEQYF.

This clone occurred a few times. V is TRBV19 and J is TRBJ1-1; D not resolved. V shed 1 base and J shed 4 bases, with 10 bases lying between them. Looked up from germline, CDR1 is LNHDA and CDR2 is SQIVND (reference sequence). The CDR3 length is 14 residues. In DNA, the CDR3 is TGTGCCAGTAGTATAGGCCAAAAAGGCACTGAAGCTTTCTTT. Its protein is CASSIGQKGTEAFF.

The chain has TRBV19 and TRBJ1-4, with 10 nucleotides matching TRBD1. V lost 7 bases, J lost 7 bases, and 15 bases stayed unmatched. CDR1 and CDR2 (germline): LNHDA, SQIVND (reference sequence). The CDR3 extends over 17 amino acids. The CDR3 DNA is TGTGCCAGTAAACTGCGACAGGGGGCCTCGGTTGGTGAAAAACTGTTTTTT. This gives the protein CASKLRQGASVGEKLFF.

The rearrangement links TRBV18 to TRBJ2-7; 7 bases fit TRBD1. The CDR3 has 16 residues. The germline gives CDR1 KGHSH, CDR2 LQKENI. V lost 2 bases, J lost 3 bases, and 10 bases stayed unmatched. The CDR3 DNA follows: TGTGCCAGCTCACCATTCGACAGGGATGGGAACTACGAGCAGTACTTC. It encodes CASSPFDRDGNYEQYF.

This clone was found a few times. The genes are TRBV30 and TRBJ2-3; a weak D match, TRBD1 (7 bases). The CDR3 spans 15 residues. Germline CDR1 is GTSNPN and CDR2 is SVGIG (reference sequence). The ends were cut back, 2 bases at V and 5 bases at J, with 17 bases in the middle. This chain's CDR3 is CAWSIAGGHGDTQYF. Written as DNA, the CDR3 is TGTGCCTGGAGTATTGCAGGGGGGCATGGAGATACGCAGTATTTT.

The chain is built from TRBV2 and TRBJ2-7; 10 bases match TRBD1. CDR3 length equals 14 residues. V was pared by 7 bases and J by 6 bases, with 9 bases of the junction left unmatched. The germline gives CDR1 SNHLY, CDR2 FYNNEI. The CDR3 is CASTFSGTGVEQYF. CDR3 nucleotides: TGTGCCAGCACTTTCTCCGGGACAGGGGTCGAGCAGTACTTC. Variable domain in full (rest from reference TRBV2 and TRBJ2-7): EPEVTQTPSHQVTQMGQEVILRCVPISNHLYFYWYRQILGQKVEFLVSFYNNEISEKSEIFDDQFSVERPDGSNFTLKIRSTKLEDSAMYFCASTFSGTGVEQYFGPGTRLTVT.

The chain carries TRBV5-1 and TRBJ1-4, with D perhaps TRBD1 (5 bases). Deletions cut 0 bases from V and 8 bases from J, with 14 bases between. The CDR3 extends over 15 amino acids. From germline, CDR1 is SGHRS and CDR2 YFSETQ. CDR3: CASSLGGLGEEKLFF. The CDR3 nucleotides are TGCGCCAGCAGCTTGGGAGGATTGGGGGAAGAAAAACTGTTTTTT.

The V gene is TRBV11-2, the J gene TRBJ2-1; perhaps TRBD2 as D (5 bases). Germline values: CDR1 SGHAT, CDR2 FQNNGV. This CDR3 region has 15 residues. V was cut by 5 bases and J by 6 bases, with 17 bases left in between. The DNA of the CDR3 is TGTGCCAGCAGCCGTAGAGCGGTAGAGGTCAATGAGCAGTTCTTC. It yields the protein CASSRRAVEVNEQFF.

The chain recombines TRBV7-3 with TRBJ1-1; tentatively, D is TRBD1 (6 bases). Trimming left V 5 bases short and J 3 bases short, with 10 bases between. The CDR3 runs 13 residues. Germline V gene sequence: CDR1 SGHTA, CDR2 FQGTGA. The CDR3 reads CASSDRGDTEAFF. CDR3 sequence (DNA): TGTGCCAGCAGCGATAGGGGGGACACTGAAGCTTTCTTT. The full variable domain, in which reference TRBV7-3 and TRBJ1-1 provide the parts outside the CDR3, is GAGVSQTPSNKVTEKGKYVELRCDPISGHTALYWYRQSLGQGPEFLIYFQGTGAADDSGLPNDRFFAVRPEGSVSTLKIQRTERGDSAVYLCASSDRGDTEAFFGQGTRLTVV.

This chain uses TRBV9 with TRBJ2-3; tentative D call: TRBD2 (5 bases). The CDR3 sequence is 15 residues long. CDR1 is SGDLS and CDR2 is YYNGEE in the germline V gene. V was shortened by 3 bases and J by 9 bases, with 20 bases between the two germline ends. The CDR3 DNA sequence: TGTGCCAGCAGCGGTGGAGGTCTAATACTAGGCACGCAGTATTTT. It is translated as CASSGGGLILGTQYF.

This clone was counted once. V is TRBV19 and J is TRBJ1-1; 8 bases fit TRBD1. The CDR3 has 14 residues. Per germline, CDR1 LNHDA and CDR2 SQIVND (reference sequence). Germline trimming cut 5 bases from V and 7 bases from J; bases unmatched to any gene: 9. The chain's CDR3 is CASSPDRGFVEAFF. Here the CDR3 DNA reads TGTGCCAGTAGTCCTGACAGGGGATTCGTTGAAGCTTTCTTT.

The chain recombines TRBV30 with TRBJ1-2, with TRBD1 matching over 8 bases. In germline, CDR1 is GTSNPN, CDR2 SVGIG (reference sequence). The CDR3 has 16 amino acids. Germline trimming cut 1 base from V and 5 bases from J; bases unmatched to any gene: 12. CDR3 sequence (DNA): TGTGCCTGGAGTGGGACAGGGCGTTCGATGACGTATGGCTACACCTTC. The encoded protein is CAWSGTGRSMTYGYTF.

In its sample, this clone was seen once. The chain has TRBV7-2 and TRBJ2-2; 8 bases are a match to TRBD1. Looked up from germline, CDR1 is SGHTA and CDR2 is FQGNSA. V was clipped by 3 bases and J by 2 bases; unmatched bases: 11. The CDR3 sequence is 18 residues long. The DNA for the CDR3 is TGTGCCAGCAGCTTTCATCGGACAGGGAATCTAAACACCGGGGAGCTGTTTTTT. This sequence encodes CASSFHRTGNLNTGELFF.

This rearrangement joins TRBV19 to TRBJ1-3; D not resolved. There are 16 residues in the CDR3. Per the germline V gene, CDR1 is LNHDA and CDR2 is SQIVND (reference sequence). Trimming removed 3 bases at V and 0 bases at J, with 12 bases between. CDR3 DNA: TGTGCCAGTAGTATCTTACGAACAGACTCTGGAAACACCATATATTTT. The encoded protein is CASSILRTDSGNTIYF.